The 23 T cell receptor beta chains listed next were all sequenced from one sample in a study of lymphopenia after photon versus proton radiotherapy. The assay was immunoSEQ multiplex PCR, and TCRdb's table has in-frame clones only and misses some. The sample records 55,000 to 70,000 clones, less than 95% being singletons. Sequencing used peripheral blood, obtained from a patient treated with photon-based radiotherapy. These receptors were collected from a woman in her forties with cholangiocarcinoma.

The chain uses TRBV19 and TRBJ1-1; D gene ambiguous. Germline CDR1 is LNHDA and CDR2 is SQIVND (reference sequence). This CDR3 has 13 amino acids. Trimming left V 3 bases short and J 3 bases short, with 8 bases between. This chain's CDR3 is CASSMGGYTEAFF. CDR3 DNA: TGTGCCAGTAGTATGGGAGGTTACACTGAAGCTTTCTTT.

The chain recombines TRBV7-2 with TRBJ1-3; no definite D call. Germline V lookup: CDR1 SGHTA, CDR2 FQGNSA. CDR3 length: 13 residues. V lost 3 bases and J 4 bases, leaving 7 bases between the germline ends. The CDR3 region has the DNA TGTGCCAGCAGCTTGCTGTACGGAAACACCATATATTTT. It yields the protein CASSLLYGNTIYF.

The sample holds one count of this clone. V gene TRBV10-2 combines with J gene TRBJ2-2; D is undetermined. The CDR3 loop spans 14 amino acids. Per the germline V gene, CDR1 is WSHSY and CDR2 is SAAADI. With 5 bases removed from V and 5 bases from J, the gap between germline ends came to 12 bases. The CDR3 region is CASSTMAGTGELFF. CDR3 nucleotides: TGCGCCAGCAGTACGATGGCTGGGACCGGGGAGCTGTTTTTT.

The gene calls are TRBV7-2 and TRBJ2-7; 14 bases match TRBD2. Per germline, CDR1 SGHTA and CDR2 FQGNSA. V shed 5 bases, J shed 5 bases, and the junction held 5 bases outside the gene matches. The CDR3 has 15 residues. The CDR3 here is CASSPTSGRADEQYF. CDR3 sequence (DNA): TGTGCCAGCAGCCCGACTAGCGGGAGGGCCGACGAGCAGTACTTC.

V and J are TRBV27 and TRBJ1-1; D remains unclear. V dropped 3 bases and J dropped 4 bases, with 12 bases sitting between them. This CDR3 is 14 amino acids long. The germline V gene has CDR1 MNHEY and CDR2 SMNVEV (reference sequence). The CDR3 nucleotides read TGTGCCAGCAGTTTGAGTAATTTTCCCACTGAAGCTTTCTTT. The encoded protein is CASSLSNFPTEAFF.

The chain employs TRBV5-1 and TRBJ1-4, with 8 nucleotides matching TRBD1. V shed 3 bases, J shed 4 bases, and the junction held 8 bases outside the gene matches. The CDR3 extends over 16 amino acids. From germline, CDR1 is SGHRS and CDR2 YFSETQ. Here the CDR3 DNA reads TGCGCCAGCAGCTCCCGTCCAGGACAGGGTAATGAAAAACTGTTTTTT. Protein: CASSSRPGQGNEKLFF.

The CDR3 region has the DNA TGTGCCTGGAGCGCTCGGGACAGGAGGACGGATGGCTACACCTTC. It codes for CAWSARDRRTDGYTF. The V call is TRBV30, the J call TRBJ1-2; 8 bases align to TRBD1. The CDR3 covers 15 residues. The V and J ends lost 3 bases and 6 bases, in that order; junction bases with no gene match: 12. Germline lookup yields CDR1 GTSNPN and CDR2 SVGIG (reference sequence).

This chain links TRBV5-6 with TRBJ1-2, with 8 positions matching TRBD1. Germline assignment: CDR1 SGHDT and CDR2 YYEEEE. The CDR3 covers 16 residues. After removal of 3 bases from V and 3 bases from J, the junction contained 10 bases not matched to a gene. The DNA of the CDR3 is TGTGCCAGCAGCTGGACCCCGACAGGGGACCACTATGGCTACACCTTC. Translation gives CASSWTPTGDHYGYTF.

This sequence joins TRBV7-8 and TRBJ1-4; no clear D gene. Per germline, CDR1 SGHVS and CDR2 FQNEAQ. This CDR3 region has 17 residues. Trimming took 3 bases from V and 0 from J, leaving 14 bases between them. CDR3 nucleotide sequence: TGTGCCAGCAGCTTGTTAACGGGTGAAGCAACTAATGAAAAACTGTTTTTT. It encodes CASSLLTGEATNEKLFF.

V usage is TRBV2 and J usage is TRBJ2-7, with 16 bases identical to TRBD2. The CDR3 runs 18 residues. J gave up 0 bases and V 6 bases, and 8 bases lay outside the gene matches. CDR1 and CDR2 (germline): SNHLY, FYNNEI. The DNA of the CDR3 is TGTGCCAGCAGGCCCGGGACTAGCGGGAGGGGGAGCTCCTACGAGCAGTACTTC. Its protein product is CASRPGTSGRGSSYEQYF.

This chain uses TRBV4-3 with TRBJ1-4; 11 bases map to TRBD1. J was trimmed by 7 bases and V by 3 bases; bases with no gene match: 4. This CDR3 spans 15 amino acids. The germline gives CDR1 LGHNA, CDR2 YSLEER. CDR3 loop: CASSQGTGGGEKLFF. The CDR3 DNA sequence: TGCGCCAGCAGCCAGGGGACAGGGGGTGGTGAAAAACTGTTTTTT.

CDR3 region: CASSSIDGYNYGYTF. In nucleotides, the CDR3 is TGTGCCAGCAGCTCTATCGACGGATATAACTATGGCTACACCTTC. The chain recombines TRBV5-6 with TRBJ1-2; no clear D gene. Trimming removed 3 bases at V and 1 base at J, with 13 bases between. This CDR3 region has 15 residues. Germline assignment: CDR1 SGHDT and CDR2 YYEEEE.

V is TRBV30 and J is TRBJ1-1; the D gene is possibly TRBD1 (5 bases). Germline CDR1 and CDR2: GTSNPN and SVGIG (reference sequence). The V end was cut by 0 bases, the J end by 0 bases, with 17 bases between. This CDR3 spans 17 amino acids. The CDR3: CAWSVVRDYGMNTEAFF. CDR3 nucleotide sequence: TGTGCCTGGAGTGTTGTCAGGGACTATGGGATGAACACTGAAGCTTTCTTT.

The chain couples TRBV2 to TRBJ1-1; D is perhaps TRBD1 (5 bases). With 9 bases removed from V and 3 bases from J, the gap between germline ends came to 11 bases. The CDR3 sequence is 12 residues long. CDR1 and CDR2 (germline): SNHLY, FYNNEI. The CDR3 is CASNLGDTEAFF. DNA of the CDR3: TGTGCCAGTAACTTAGGGGACACTGAAGCTTTCTTT.

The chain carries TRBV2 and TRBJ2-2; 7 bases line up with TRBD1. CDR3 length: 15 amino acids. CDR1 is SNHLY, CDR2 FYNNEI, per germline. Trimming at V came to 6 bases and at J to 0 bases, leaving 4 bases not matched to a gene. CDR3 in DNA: TGTGCCAGCAGCCCCGGGACAGCGAACACCGGGGAGCTGTTTTTT. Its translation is CASSPGTANTGELFF.

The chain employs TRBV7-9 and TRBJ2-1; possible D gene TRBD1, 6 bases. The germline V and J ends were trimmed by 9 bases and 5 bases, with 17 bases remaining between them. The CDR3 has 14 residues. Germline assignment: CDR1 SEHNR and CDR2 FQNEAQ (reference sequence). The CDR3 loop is CASPSGTPNNEQFF. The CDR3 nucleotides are TGTGCCAGTCCCTCCGGGACACCCAACAATGAGCAGTTCTTC. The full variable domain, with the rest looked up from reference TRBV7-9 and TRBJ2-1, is DTGVSQNPRHKITKRGQNVTFRCDPISEHNRLYWYRQTLGQGPEFLTYFQNEAQLEKSRLLSDRFSAERPKGSFSTLEIQRTEQGDSAMYLCASPSGTPNNEQFFGPGTRLTVL.

The CDR3 DNA sequence: TGTGCCATCAGCTCCGGGACGGGGAATGAGCAGTTCTTC. Translating gives CAISSGTGNEQFF. This chain links TRBV10-3 with TRBJ2-1; D is tentatively TRBD1 or TRBD2 (5 bases each). Per germline, CDR1 ENHRY and CDR2 SYGVKD. V lost 6 bases and J lost 7, with 13 bases in between. The CDR3 runs 13 residues.

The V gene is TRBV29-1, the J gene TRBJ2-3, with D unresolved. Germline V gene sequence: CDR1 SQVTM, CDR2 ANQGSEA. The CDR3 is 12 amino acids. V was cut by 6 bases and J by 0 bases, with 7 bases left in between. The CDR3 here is CSVDTSTDTQYF. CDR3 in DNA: TGCAGCGTAGACACTAGCACAGATACGCAGTATTTT.

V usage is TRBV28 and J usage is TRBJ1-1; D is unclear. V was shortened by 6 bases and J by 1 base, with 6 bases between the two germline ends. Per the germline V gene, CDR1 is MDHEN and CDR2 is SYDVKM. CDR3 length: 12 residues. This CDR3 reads CASRTQNTEAFF. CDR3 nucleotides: TGTGCCAGCAGGACACAGAACACTGAAGCTTTCTTT.

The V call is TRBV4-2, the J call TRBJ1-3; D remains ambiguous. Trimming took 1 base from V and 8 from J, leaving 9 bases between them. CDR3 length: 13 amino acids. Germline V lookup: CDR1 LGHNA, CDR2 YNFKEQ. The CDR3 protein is CASSQVGEDTIYF. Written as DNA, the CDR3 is TGTGCCAGCAGCCAAGTAGGCGAAGACACCATATATTTT.

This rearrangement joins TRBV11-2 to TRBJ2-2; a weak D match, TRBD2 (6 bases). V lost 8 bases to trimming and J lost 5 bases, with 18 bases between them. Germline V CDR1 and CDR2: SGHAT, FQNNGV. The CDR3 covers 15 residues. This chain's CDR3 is CASPRGAMGTGELFF. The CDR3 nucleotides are TGTGCCAGCCCCCGCGGGGCGATGGGGACCGGGGAGCTGTTTTTT.

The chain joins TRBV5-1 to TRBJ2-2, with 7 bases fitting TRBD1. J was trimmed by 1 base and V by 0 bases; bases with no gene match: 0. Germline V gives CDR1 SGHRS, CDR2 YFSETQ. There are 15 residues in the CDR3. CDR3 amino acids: CASSLDRGNTGELFF. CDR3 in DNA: TGCGCCAGCAGCTTGGACAGGGGGAACACCGGGGAGCTGTTTTTT.

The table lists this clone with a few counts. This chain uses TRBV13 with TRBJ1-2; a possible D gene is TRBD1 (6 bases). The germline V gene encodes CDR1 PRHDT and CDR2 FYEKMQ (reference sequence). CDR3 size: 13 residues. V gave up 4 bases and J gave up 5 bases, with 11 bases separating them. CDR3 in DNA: TGTGCCAGCAGCTCCCGGACAGAGTATGGCTACACCTTC. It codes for CASSSRTEYGYTF. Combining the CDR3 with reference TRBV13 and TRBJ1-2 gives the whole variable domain AAGVIQSPRHLIKEKRETATLKCYPIPRHDTVYWYQQGPGQDPQFLISFYEKMQSDKGSIPDRFSAQQFSDYHSELNMSSLELGDSALYFCASSSRTEYGYTFGSGTRLTVV.